This T cell receptor beta chain is from a study of human T cells and chemical hapten exposure. Study in general: Donors were sensitized with 2% DPC on the upper inner arm. Small pooled library volume differences chiefly drove per-sample TCR yield variation. Overall study findings and caveats: High-frequency TCRs, those above 1 in 1000, stayed the same after DPC sensitization.

In germline, CDR1 is SGHTA, CDR2 FQGNSA. The CDR3 spans 13 residues. Trimming stripped 2 bases from V and 4 bases from J, with 8 bases between. Only a few counts were recorded for this clonotype. Its antigen is not known. TCRdb independently ran MiXCR on the RACE reads; one entry per CDR3 protein. The sample consists of roughly 380,000 distinct CDR3 sequences, 5.1% of them appearing once. Time point meaning: pre-sensitization, week 0. Noted treatment: therapeutic diphenylcyclopropenone sensitization with weekly scalp DPC. The clonotype was recovered from a woman in her forties or fifties with alopecia areata. Some clones in this sample may be carry-over from other donors' samples. Sequenced here: whole blood, sampled in connection with sensitization to the hapten diphenylcyclopropenone (DPC). The chain recombines TRBV7-2 with TRBJ1-1; D is unresolved. The CDR3 spells CASSLLVATEAFF. The CDR3 DNA is TGTGCCAGCAGCTTATTAGTGGCCACTGAAGCTTTCTTT.